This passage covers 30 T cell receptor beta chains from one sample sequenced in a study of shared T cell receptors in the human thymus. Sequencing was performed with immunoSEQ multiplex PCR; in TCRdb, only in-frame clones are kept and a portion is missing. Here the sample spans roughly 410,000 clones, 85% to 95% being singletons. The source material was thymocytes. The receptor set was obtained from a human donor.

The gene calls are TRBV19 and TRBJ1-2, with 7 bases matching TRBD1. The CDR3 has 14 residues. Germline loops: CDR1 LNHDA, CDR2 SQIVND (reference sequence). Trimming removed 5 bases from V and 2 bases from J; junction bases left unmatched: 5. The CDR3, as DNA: TGTGCCAGTAGTCCTCGGGACAGAAACTATGGCTACACCTTC. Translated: CASSPRDRNYGYTF.

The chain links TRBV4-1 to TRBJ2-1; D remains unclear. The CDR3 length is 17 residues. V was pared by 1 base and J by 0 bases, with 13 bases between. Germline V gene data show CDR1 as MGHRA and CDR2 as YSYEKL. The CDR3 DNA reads TGCGCCAGCAGCCAAGGTACACCCAAGTTCTCCTACAATGAGCAGTTCTTC. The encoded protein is CASSQGTPKFSYNEQFF.

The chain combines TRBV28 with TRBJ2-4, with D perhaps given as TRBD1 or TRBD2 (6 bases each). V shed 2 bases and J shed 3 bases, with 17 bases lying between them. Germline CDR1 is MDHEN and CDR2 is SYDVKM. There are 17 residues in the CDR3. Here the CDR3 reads CASSLPWGALGKNIQYF. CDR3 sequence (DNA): TGTGCCAGCAGTTTACCGTGGGGGGCTCTTGGCAAAAACATTCAGTACTTC.

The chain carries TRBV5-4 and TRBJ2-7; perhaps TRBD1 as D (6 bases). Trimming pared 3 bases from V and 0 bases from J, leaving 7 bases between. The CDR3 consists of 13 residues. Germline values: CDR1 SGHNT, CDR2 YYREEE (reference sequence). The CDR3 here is CASSSGHSYEQYF. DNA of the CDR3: TGTGCCAGCAGCTCGGGACACTCCTACGAGCAGTACTTC.

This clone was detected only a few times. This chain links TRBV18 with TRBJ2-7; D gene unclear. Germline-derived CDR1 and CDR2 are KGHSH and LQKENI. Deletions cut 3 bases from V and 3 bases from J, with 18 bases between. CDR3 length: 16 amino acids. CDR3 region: CASSPSYGFPFYEQYF. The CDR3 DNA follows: TGTGCCAGCTCACCGTCTTACGGCTTCCCCTTCTACGAGCAGTACTTC.

The chain's CDR3 is CASSLRSGGSYNEQFF. The CDR3 DNA follows: TGTGCCAGCAGCTTACGGAGTGGGGGCTCCTACAATGAGCAGTTCTTC. The gene calls are TRBV13 and TRBJ2-1; D possibly uses TRBD1 or TRBD2 (5 bases each). V dropped 2 bases and J dropped 0 bases, with 11 bases sitting between them. Germline V lookup: CDR1 PRHDT, CDR2 FYEKMQ (reference sequence). The CDR3 is 16 amino acids.

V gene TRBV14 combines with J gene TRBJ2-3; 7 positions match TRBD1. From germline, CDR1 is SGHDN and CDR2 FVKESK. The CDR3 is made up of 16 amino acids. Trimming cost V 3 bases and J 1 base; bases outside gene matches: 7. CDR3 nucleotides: TGTGCCAGCAGCCACTTCGCAGGGGGAGGCACAGATACGCAGTATTTT. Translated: CASSHFAGGGTDTQYF.

The CDR3 nucleotides read TGTGCCAGCAGCTTAGGAGGGCACGGGGCCAACGTCCTGACTTTC. As protein: CASSLGGHGANVLTF. This chain uses TRBV11-3 with TRBJ2-6, with D possibly TRBD2 on 5 matching bases. Trimming removed 1 base from V and 4 bases from J, with 8 bases in between. From germline, CDR1 is SGHNT and CDR2 YENEEA. This CDR3 spans 15 amino acids.

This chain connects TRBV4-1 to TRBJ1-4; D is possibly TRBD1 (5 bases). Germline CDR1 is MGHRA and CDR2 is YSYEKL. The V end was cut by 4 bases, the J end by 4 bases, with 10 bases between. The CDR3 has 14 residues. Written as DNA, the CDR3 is TGCGCCAGCAGCCCGGGACTGATTAATGAAAAACTGTTTTTT. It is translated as CASSPGLINEKLFF.

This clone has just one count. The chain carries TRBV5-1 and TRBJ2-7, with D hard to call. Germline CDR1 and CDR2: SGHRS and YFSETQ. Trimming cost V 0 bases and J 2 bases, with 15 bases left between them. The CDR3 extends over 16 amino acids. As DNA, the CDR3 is TGCGCCAGCAGCTTGGACGGTCGGGCCGTCCCCTACGAGCAGTACTTC. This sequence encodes CASSLDGRAVPYEQYF.

The CDR3 is CASSQDLEGKGHMNTEAFF. CDR3 in DNA: TGTGCCAGCAGCCAAGATCTTGAGGGTAAGGGACATATGAACACTGAAGCTTTCTTT. This chain connects TRBV14 to TRBJ1-1, with a possible D match to TRBD1 (6 bases). V lost 0 bases and J lost 0, with 20 bases in between. Germline V gives CDR1 SGHDN, CDR2 FVKESK. The CDR3 consists of 19 residues.

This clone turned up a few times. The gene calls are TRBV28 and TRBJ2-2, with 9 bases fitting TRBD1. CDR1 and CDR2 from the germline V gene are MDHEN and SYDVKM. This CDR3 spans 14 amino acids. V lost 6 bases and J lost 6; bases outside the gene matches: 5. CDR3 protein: CASRRDREAGELFF. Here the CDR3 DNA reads TGTGCCAGCAGGAGGGACAGGGAGGCCGGGGAGCTGTTTTTT.

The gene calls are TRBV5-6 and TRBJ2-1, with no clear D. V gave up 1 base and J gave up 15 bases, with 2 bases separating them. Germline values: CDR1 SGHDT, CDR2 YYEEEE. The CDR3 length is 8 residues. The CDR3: CASSLMFF. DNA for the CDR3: TGTGCCAGCAGCTTGATGTTCTTC.

In DNA, the CDR3 is TGTGCCAGCAGCCAAGTAGGAAGCGGGAGGGAAGCATACAATGAGCAGTTCTTC. Protein: CASSQVGSGREAYNEQFF. The gene calls are TRBV4-2 and TRBJ2-1; TRBD2 agrees at 10 bases. The CDR3 has 18 residues. V trimming: 1 base; J trimming: 4 bases; junction bases outside the gene matches: 10. Germline CDR1 LGHNA, CDR2 YNFKEQ.

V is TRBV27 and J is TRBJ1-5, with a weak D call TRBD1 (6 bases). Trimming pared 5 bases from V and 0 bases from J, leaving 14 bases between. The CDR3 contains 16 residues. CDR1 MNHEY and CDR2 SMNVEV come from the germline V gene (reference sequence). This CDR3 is CASSPDPTGSNQPQHF. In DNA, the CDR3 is TGTGCCAGCAGTCCCGACCCGACAGGTAGCAATCAGCCCCAGCATTTT.

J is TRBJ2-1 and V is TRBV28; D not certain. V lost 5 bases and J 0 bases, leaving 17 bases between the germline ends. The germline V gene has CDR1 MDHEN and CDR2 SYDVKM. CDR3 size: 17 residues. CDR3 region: CASSQIGSLSSYNEQFF. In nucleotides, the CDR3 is TGTGCCAGCAGTCAGATCGGATCCCTGAGCTCCTACAATGAGCAGTTCTTC.

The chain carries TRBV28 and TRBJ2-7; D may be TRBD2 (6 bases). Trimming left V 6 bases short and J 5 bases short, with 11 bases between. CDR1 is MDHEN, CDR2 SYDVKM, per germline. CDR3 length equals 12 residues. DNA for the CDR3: TGTGCCAGCAGCCGTTGGAGGGACGAGCAGTACTTC. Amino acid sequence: CASSRWRDEQYF.

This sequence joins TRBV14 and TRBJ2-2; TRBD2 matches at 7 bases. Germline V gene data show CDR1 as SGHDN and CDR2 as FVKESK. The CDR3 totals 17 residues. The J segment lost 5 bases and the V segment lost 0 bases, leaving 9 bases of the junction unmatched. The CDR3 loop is CASSQDSGGRETGELFF. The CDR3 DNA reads TGTGCCAGCAGCCAAGATTCGGGCGGGAGAGAGACCGGGGAGCTGTTTTTT.

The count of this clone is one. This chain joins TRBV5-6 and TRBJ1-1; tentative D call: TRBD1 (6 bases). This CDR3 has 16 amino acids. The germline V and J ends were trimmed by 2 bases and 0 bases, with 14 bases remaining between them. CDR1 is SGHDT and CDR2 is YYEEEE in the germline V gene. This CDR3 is CASSLTGRNLNTEAFF. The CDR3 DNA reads TGTGCCAGCAGCTTAACAGGGAGGAACTTGAACACTGAAGCTTTCTTT.

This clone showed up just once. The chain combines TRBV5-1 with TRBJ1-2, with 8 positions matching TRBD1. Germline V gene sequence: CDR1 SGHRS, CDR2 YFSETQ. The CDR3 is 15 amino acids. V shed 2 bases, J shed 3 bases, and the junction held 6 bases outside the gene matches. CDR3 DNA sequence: TGCGCCAGCAGCTTATGGACAGGGTCGGACTATGGCTACACCTTC. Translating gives CASSLWTGSDYGYTF.

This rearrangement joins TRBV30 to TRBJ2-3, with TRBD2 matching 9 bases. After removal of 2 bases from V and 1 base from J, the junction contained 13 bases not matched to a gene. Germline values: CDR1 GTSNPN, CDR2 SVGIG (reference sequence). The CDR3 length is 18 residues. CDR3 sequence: CAWSPSPTSGPRTDTQYF. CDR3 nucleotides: TGTGCCTGGAGTCCCTCCCCGACTAGCGGACCACGCACAGATACGCAGTATTTT.

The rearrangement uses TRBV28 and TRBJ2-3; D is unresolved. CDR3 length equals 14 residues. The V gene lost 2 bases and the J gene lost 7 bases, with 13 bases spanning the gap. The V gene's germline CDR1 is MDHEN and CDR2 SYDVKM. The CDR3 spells CASSLISAGYTQYF. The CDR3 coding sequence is TGTGCCAGCAGTTTAATTTCCGCCGGGTATACGCAGTATTTT.

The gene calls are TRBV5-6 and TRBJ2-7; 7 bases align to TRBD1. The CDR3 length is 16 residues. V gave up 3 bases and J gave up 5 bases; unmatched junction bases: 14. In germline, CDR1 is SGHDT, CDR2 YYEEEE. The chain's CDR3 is CASSSFRQGTPNEQYF. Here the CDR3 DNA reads TGTGCCAGCAGCTCCTTTCGACAGGGAACACCCAACGAGCAGTACTTC.

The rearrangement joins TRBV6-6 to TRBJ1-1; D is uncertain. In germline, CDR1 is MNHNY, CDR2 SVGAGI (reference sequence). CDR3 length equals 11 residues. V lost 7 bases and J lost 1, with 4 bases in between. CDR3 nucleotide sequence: TGTGCCAGCATGTGGAACACTGAAGCTTTCTTT. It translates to CASMWNTEAFF.

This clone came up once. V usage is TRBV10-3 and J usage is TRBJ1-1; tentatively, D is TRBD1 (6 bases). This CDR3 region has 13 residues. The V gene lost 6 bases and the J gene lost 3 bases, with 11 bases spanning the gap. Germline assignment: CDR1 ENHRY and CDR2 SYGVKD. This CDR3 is CAIRLQGDTEAFF. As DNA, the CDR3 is TGTGCCATCAGATTACAGGGAGACACTGAAGCTTTCTTT.

The CDR3 loop is CASSPRQGGGTEAFF. For the CDR3, the DNA is TGCGCCAGCAGCCCGAGACAGGGTGGGGGCACTGAAGCTTTCTTT. The chain has TRBV5-1 and TRBJ1-1, with 7 bases identical to TRBD1. This CDR3 comprises 15 residues. Losses at the gene ends were 4 bases for V and 4 bases for J; bases not matched to a gene: 10. Germline V gene sequence: CDR1 SGHRS, CDR2 YFSETQ. Using reference TRBV5-1 and TRBJ1-1 for the parts outside the CDR3, the full variable domain is KAGVTQTPRYLIKTRGQQVTLSCSPISGHRSVSWYQQTPGQGLQFLFEYFSETQRNKGNFPGRFSGRQFSNSRSEMNVSTLELGDSALYLCASSPRQGGGTEAFFGQGTRLTVV.

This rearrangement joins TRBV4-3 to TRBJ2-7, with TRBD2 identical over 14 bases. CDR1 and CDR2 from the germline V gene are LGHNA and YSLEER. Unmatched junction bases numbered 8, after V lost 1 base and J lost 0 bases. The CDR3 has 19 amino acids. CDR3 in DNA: TGCGCCAGCAGCCAAGTTTGGAGGACTAGCGGGGGGACCTCCTACGAGCAGTACTTC. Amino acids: CASSQVWRTSGGTSYEQYF.

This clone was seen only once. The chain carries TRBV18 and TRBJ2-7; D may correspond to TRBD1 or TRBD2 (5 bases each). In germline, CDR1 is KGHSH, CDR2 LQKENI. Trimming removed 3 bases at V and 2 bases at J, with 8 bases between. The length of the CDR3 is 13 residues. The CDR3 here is CASSPRGPYEQYF. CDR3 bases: TGTGCCAGCTCACCCCGGGGCCCCTACGAGCAGTACTTC. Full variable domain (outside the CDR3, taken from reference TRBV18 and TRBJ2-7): NAGVMQNPRHLVRRRGQEARLRCSPMKGHSHVYWYRQLPEEGLKFMVYLQKENIIDESGMPKERFSAEFPKEGPSILRIQQVVRGDSAAYFCASSPRGPYEQYFGPGTRLTVT.

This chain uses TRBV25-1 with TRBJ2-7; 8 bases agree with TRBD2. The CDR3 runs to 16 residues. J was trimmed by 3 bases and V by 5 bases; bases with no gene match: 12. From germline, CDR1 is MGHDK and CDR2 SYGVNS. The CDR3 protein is CASSSPGGDLSYEQYF. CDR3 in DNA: TGTGCCAGCAGTTCCCCGGGGGGGGATTTGAGCTACGAGCAGTACTTC.

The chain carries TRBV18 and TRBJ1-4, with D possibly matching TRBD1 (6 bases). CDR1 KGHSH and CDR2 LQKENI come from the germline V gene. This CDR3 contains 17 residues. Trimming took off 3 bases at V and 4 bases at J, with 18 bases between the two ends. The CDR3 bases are TGTGCCAGCTCACCGCAGCGGGGGGCGGGATTTAATGAAAAACTGTTTTTT. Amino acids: CASSPQRGAGFNEKLFF. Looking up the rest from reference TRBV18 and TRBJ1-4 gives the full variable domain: NAGVMQNPRHLVRRRGQEARLRCSPMKGHSHVYWYRQLPEEGLKFMVYLQKENIIDESGMPKERFSAEFPKEGPSILRIQQVVRGDSAAYFCASSPQRGAGFNEKLFFGSGTQLSVL.